One T cell receptor beta chain is described in this entry. Its matching antigen is unknown. These data are taken from a study of regulatory T cells in long-lasting Graves disease. Study outcomes and limitations: Persistent patients had a count of shared public clonotypes (around 2,700) that exceeded that of new patients (approximately 1,000).

The time point was: persistent/refractory GD, antithyroid drugs over 5 years with positive TRAb. Construction of the TCR library relied on RNA isolated from PBMCs. Arm-PCR with iRepertoire HTBI primers amplified the CDR3 regions for these TCR beta libraries. TCRdb called the multiplex PCR reads again in MiXCR, with one record for every CDR3 protein. Counted here are 650,000 to 700,000 distinct CDR3 sequences, approximately 29% occurring once; the ten biggest clones make up about 42%. Here the sequenced sample was peripheral blood mononuclear cells (PBMCs), taken when the disease was refractory, from a patient treated with antithyroid drugs. The sequence came from a female donor with Graves disease.

The CDR3 here is CASSLEGNEKLFF. In nucleotides, the CDR3 is TGTGCCAGCAGCCTCGAAGGAAATGAAAAACTGTTTTTT. J is TRBJ1-4 and V is TRBV3-1; D remains unclear. Trimming cost V 4 bases and J 5 bases, with 8 bases left between them. From germline, CDR1 is LGHDT and CDR2 YNNKEL (reference sequence). This CDR3 comprises 13 residues.